The entry below gives a single TCR beta chain sequence along with its context. Its antigen is currently unknown. Recipients were bled about 28 days pretransplant and at posttransplant days 30, 100, 180. Here immunoSEQ multiplex PCR was the method, and the copy in TCRdb shows in-frame clones only, minus some. The table includes about 29,000 clones, approximately 90% detected once. The sample is drawn from a study of T cell clonotyping in hematopoietic cell transplantation. Points from the study as a whole: Pathologically expanded recipient clonotypes increased progressively from day 30 to day 180 as diversity fell.

The CDR3 covers 16 residues. Germline CDR1 is SGDLS and CDR2 is YYNGEE. V lost 1 base to trimming and J lost 4 bases, with 14 bases between them. The chain carries TRBV9 and TRBJ2-2, with a possible D match to TRBD2 (5 bases). The source material was PBMCs, sampled 100 days after allogeneic stem cell transplant. The TCR sequence derives from a female patient aged 50-59 years who had an allogeneic stem cell transplant from a related donor, so the T cells may come from the graft donor. Some clones in this sample may be carry-over from other donors' samples. The CDR3 DNA reads as TGTGCCAGCAGCGTATCATCCTCCGGGGTCACCGGGGAGCTGTTTTTT. This sequence encodes CASSVSSSGVTGELFF.